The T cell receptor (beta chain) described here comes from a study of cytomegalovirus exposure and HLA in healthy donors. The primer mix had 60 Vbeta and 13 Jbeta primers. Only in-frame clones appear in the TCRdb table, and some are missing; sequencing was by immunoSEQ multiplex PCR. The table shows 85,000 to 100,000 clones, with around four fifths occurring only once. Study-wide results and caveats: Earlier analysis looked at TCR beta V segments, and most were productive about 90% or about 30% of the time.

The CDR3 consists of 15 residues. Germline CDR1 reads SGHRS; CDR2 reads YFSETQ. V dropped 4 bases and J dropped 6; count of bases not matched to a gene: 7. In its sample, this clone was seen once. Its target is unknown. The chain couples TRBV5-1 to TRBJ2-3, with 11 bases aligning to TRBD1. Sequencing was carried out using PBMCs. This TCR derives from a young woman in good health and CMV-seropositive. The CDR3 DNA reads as TGCGCCAGCAGCGAGGTTGGGACAGGGGGTGATACGCAGTATTTT. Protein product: CASSEVGTGGDTQYF.